The entry that follows covers one TCR beta chain sequence. What it binds is unknown. The data were taken from a study of T-cell reconstitution after alpha-beta-depleted transplantation in children. Unique molecular identifiers tagged the TCRbeta library. TCRdb reprocessed the PCR reads with MiXCR, giving one entry per CDR3 protein. Of 500,000 to 650,000 distinct CDR3 sequences in the sample, 10% to 15% were seen once. The study, taken as a whole, reports: Expanded graft clones, several hundred of them, were reportedly the source of alpha-beta T cells about two months after transplant. Once a year had passed after transplant, T-cell counts and diversity came mostly from newly produced T cells.

This TCR was sampled from a male patient aged 10-17 years who had a stem cell transplant for acute myeloid leukemia, so the T cells may come from the graft donor. The sample consisted of PBMCs, mostly from graft donor cells, taken 360 days after TCRalphabeta/CD19-depleted stem cell transplant.

The CDR3 here is CAISEFQGQLSYEQYF. The CDR3 DNA is TGTGCCATCAGTGAGTTCCAGGGTCAACTATCCTACGAGCAGTACTTC. V usage is TRBV10-3 and J usage is TRBJ2-7; D perhaps matches TRBD1 (5 bases). In germline, CDR1 is ENHRY, CDR2 SYGVKD. The germline V and J ends were trimmed by 1 base and 1 base, with 14 bases remaining between them. The CDR3 spans 16 residues.